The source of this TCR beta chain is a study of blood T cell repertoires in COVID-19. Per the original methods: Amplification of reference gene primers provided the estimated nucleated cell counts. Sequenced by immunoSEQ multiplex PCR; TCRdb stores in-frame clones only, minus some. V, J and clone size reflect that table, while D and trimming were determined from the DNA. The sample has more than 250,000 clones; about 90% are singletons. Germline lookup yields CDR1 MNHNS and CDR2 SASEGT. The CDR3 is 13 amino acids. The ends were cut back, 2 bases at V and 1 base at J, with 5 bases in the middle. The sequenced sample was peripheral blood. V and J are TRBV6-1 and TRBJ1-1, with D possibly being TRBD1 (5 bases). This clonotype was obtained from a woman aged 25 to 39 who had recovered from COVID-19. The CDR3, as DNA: TGTGCCAGCAGTGAACAGGGGAACACTGAAGCTTTCTTT. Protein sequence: CASSEQGNTEAFF.